These T cell receptor beta chains were read from a single sample in a study of CD8 T cells in Susac syndrome. TCRdb reprocessed the immunoSEQ multiplex PCR reads via MiXCR and lists one record per CDR3 protein. The table records a few hundred thousand distinct CDR3 sequences, 89% of them present only once. Sequencing was done on a sample of CD8+ T cells from PBMCs. These receptors were collected from a human donor with multiple sclerosis. Both conserved end residues are part of each CDR3. A D gene is named only where the DNA matches it firmly. A row's size may be missing; if present it is once, few, many or a size class.

size: .
J: TRBJ2-7
D: .
V: TRBV4-3
DNA: TGCGCCAGCAGCCAAGGGGCAGATTCCTACGAGCAGTACTTC
CDR3: CASSQGADSYEQYF

size: .
J: TRBJ2-1
D: TRBD2
V: TRBV7-3
DNA: TGTGCCAGCAGCAGAACTCTAGCGGGAGTATCCTACAATGAGCAGTTCTTC
CDR3: CASSRTLAGVSYNEQFF

size: .
J: TRBJ2-1
D: .
V: TRBV29-1
DNA: TGCAGCGTTGTGGGTCAAGAACGCTCCTACAATGAGCAGTTCTTC
CDR3: CSVVGQERSYNEQFF

size: .
J: TRBJ2-3
D: .
V: TRBV11-2
DNA: TGTGCCAGCAGCTTAACGGCGGGCGATACGCAGTATTTT
CDR3: CASSLTAGDTQYF

size: .
J: TRBJ1-5
D: TRBD1
V: TRBV5-1
DNA: TGCGCCAGCAGCCCTCAGGGGGCTAGCAATCAGCCCCAGCATTTT
CDR3: CASSPQGASNQPQHF

size: once
J: TRBJ2-5
D: .
V: TRBV6-2/TRBV6-3
DNA: TGTGCCAGCAGTTACTCCGGGGGAGTAGAGACCCAGTACTTC
CDR3: CASSYSGGVETQYF

size: few
J: TRBJ2-5
D: TRBD2
V: TRBV6-1
DNA: TGTGCCAGCAATCTAGGCGGGGGGATCGAGACCCAGTACTTC
CDR3: CASNLGGGIETQYF

size: .
J: TRBJ2-7
D: .
V: TRBV21-1
DNA: TGTGCCAGCAGCAATTACAGCCTCGTACAGGAAAACTACGAGCAGTACTTC
CDR3: CASSNYSLVQENYEQYF

size: .
J: TRBJ2-5
D: .
V: TRBV20-1
DNA: TGCAGTGCTGGGCTTGGCGGCCAAGAGACCCAGTACTTC
CDR3: CSAGLGGQETQYF

size: once
J: TRBJ1-4
D: .
V: TRBV12-3/TRBV12-4
DNA: TGTGCCAGCGACCGTCCGGGGTCTGAAAAACTGTTTTTT
CDR3: CASDRPGSEKLFF

size: .
J: TRBJ2-1
D: TRBD2
V: TRBV6-2/TRBV6-3
DNA: TGTGCCAGCAGTTCGGGCGGGAGCTACAATGAGCAGTTCTTC
CDR3: CASSSGGSYNEQFF

size: .
J: TRBJ2-2
D: .
V: TRBV27
DNA: TGTGCCACCGACCCACTAGCAAATACCGGGGAGCTGTTTTTT
CDR3: CATDPLANTGELFF

size: .
J: TRBJ2-3
D: TRBD2
V: TRBV6-5
DNA: TGTGCCAGCAGTTTAGCGGGGGATGGCACAGATACGCAGTATTTT
CDR3: CASSLAGDGTDTQYF

size: .
J: TRBJ1-1
D: .
V: TRBV28
DNA: TGTGCCAGCAGTTTAAGGACTTCCTCGGTCGAAGCTTTCTTT
CDR3: CASSLRTSSVEAFF

size: .
J: TRBJ1-1
D: .
V: TRBV7-9
DNA: TGTGCCAGCAGCTTAGCCCTGGGCACCCCGAACACTGAAGCTTTCTTT
CDR3: CASSLALGTPNTEAFF

size: .
J: TRBJ2-7
D: .
V: TRBV27
DNA: TGTGCCAGCAGTCCTTCCTCCGGGACGAAATACTACGAGCAGTACTTC
CDR3: CASSPSSGTKYYEQYF

size: .
J: TRBJ1-1
D: TRBD1
V: TRBV28
DNA: TGTGCCAGCAGTTTATATGGGACAGGGACTCCTAGCCCCCTGAACACTGAAGCTTTCTTT
CDR3: CASSLYGTGTPSPLNTEAFF

size: .
J: TRBJ2-1
D: .
V: TRBV20-1
DNA: TGCAGTGCTAGGGACACTGTCTCCTACAATGAGCAGTTCTTC
CDR3: CSARDTVSYNEQFF

size: few
J: TRBJ2-3
D: .
V: TRBV3-1
DNA: TGTGCCAGCAGCCCCGGGGTACCCGAATTCACAGATACGCAGTATTTT
CDR3: CASSPGVPEFTDTQYF

size: .
J: TRBJ2-3
D: .
V: TRBV3-1
DNA: TGTGCCAGCAGCCAAGATGAGGCAGGGGAGGGAGATACGCAGTATTTT
CDR3: CASSQDEAGEGDTQYF

size: .
J: TRBJ1-6
D: TRBD1
V: TRBV4-3
DNA: TGCGCCAGCAGCCGGTACCTCGGGACAGCGGATTCACCCCTCCACTTT
CDR3: CASSRYLGTADSPLHF

size: .
J: TRBJ2-2
D: TRBD2
V: TRBV29-1
DNA: TGCAGCGTTCGGGAGGCCGGGGAGCTGTTTTTT
CDR3: CSVREAGELFF

size: .
J: TRBJ1-2
D: TRBD1
V: TRBV9
DNA: TGTGCCAGCAGCGAGGGACAGGGCTATGGCTACACCTTC
CDR3: CASSEGQGYGYTF

size: .
J: TRBJ1-4
D: .
V: TRBV7-8
DNA: TGTGCCAGCAGCATCAAATCAGGGCGCACTAATGAAAAACTGTTTTTT
CDR3: CASSIKSGRTNEKLFF

size: once
J: TRBJ2-4
D: TRBD2
V: TRBV15
DNA: TGTGCCACCAGCAGAGATGGCTGGGGAGGGACCTACATTCAGTACTTC
CDR3: CATSRDGWGGTYIQYF

size: few
J: TRBJ1-1
D: .
V: TRBV7-9
DNA: TGTGCCAGCGGCTACGTGGGGGGCACTGAAGCTTTCTTT
CDR3: CASGYVGGTEAFF

size: .
J: TRBJ2-7
D: .
V: TRBV10-2
DNA: TGCGCCAGCAAGGACGGTTTGTACTTC
CDR3: CASKDGLYF

size: .
J: TRBJ1-6
D: TRBD1
V: TRBV30
DNA: TGTGCCTGGAGTGCCAAACGGGACAGTAATTCACCCCTCCACTTT
CDR3: CAWSAKRDSNSPLHF

size: few
J: TRBJ1-3
D: .
V: TRBV9
DNA: TGTGCCAGCAGCGAGGGCAGCTCTGGAAACACCATATATTTT
CDR3: CASSEGSSGNTIYF

size: once
J: TRBJ1-6
D: TRBD1
V: TRBV4-3
DNA: TGCGCCAGCAGCTTACGGACAGGGGAGGGTTCACCCCTCCACTTT
CDR3: CASSLRTGEGSPLHF

size: .
J: TRBJ2-1
D: .
V: TRBV7-3
DNA: TGTGCCAGCAGCTCGTTCGGAGGGGGGTCCTACAATGAGCAGTTCTTC
CDR3: CASSSFGGGSYNEQFF

size: .
J: TRBJ2-1
D: TRBD2
V: TRBV6-4
DNA: TGTGCCACAGCGCTGGCTGCGGGGGACCACAATGAGCAGTTCTTC
CDR3: CATALAAGDHNEQFF

size: .
J: TRBJ2-1
D: TRBD2
V: TRBV27
DNA: TGTGCCAGCAGTGGCATGACTAGCGGTCTTGGTGAGCAGTTCTTC
CDR3: CASSGMTSGLGEQFF

size: .
J: TRBJ2-3
D: .
V: TRBV21-1
DNA: TGTGCCAGCAGCACAAGACAGGGCCACACAGATACGCAGTATTTT
CDR3: CASSTRQGHTDTQYF

size: few
J: TRBJ2-7
D: .
V: TRBV5-1
DNA: TGCGCCAGCAGCGGGACCGACACCTACGAGCAGTACTTC
CDR3: CASSGTDTYEQYF

size: .
J: TRBJ2-1
D: TRBD2
V: TRBV20-1
DNA: TGCAGTGCTAGCGCCGGGACTAGTAACTATGAGCAGTTCTTC
CDR3: CSASAGTSNYEQFF

size: few
J: TRBJ2-2
D: .
V: TRBV7-9
DNA: TGTGCCAGCAGTCTGGGCGCGACCGGGGAGCTGTTTTTT
CDR3: CASSLGATGELFF

size: once
J: TRBJ2-5
D: TRBD1
V: TRBV27
DNA: TGTGCCAGCACCCCTCGCCCGGGACAGCAAGAGACCCAGTACTTC
CDR3: CASTPRPGQQETQYF

size: .
J: TRBJ1-1
D: .
V: TRBV9
DNA: TGTGCCAGCAGCATGTTTGGGCGCCAGGGTGAAGCTTTCTTT
CDR3: CASSMFGRQGEAFF

size: .
J: TRBJ2-7
D: .
V: TRBV6-2/TRBV6-3
DNA: TGTGCCAGCAGTTACCTACTAGAAGCTGGGTACGAGCAGTACTTC
CDR3: CASSYLLEAGYEQYF

size: once
J: TRBJ2-7
D: TRBD2
V: TRBV29-1
DNA: TGCAGCGTTGAGGCGGGAGCCTACGAGCAGTACTTC
CDR3: CSVEAGAYEQYF

size: .
J: TRBJ2-1
D: .
V: TRBV27
DNA: TGTGCCAGCAGTTTACTTTCATTCTCCTCCTACAATGAGCAGTTCTTC
CDR3: CASSLLSFSSYNEQFF

size: .
J: TRBJ2-4
D: .
V: TRBV20-1
DNA: TGCAGTGCTAGAGAGCTCAAAAACATTCAGTACTTC
CDR3: CSARELKNIQYF

size: .
J: TRBJ2-6
D: TRBD2
V: TRBV4-3
DNA: TGCGCCAGCAGCCAAGAGCGGGAGATCTCTGGGGCCAACGTCCTGACTTTC
CDR3: CASSQEREISGANVLTF

size: .
J: TRBJ2-5
D: TRBD1
V: TRBV14
DNA: TGTGCCAGCAGCCCCGGACAGGGGGAAGGGCAAGAGACCCAGTACTTC
CDR3: CASSPGQGEGQETQYF

size: .
J: TRBJ2-3
D: TRBD2
V: TRBV18
DNA: TGTGCCAGCTCACCCGAGCGGGGGATCACAGATACGCAGTATTTT
CDR3: CASSPERGITDTQYF

size: once
J: TRBJ2-7
D: .
V: TRBV5-1
DNA: TGCGCCAGCAGCTTGGGTATAGGGAGCTACGAGCAGTACTTC
CDR3: CASSLGIGSYEQYF

size: once
J: TRBJ2-1
D: .
V: TRBV4-3
DNA: TGCGCCAGCAGCCAAGAAGCGACTAGCTCCTACAATGAGCAGTTCTTC
CDR3: CASSQEATSSYNEQFF

size: few
J: TRBJ2-5
D: .
V: TRBV4-1
DNA: TGCGCCAGCAGCCAAGCCCACGGAGATACCCAGTACTTC
CDR3: CASSQAHGDTQYF

size: .
J: TRBJ1-2
D: .
V: TRBV28
DNA: TGTGCCAGCAGTTCCGCGGTCGGCTACACCTTC
CDR3: CASSSAVGYTF

size: few
J: TRBJ2-2
D: TRBD2
V: TRBV15
DNA: TGTGCCACCATTCGGGGGGAGAACACCGGGGAGCTGTTTTTT
CDR3: CATIRGENTGELFF

size: .
J: TRBJ2-1
D: TRBD1
V: TRBV9
DNA: TGTGCCAGCAGCGTAGGGGGGACAGCCCCTGAGCAGTTCTTC
CDR3: CASSVGGTAPEQFF

size: .
J: TRBJ2-2
D: .
V: TRBV25-1
DNA: TGTGCCAGCAGTGAGAAGGAGGCGAACACCGGGGAGCTGTTTTTT
CDR3: CASSEKEANTGELFF

size: once
J: TRBJ2-3
D: .
V: TRBV20-1
DNA: TGCAGTGCTAGAGACCTGCAGGGAAACACAGATACGCAGTATTTT
CDR3: CSARDLQGNTDTQYF

size: .
J: TRBJ2-7
D: TRBD1
V: TRBV20-1
DNA: TGCAGTGCTAGCCCGGGGGCCGGGACAGGGATATACGAGCAGTACTTC
CDR3: CSASPGAGTGIYEQYF

size: .
J: TRBJ2-7
D: .
V: TRBV13
DNA: TGTGCCAGCAGCCCCACCGGTTGGACCTCAACCTACGAGCAGTACTTC
CDR3: CASSPTGWTSTYEQYF

size: .
J: TRBJ1-5
D: TRBD1
V: TRBV28
DNA: TGTGCCAGCAGTTTGACAGGGGGCGAGCAGCCCCAGCATTTT
CDR3: CASSLTGGEQPQHF